This passage covers 31 T cell receptor beta chains from one sample sequenced in a study of T cell repertoires in cytomegalovirus infection. These TCRs are of unknown antigen specificity. TCRdb ran MiXCR on the reads and lists one entry per CDR3 protein. The sample carries about a million distinct CDR3 sequences, more than 25% recorded once. Material: cultured CD8+ T cells from PBMCs, obtained from culture after CMV antigen stimulation. These TCRs come from a human donor in good health (CMV status not recorded). Some clones in this sample may be carry-over from other donors' samples.

The chain recombines TRBV25-1 with TRBJ2-7, with 7 bases fitting TRBD1. The CDR3 runs to 17 residues. Germline loops: CDR1 MGHDK, CDR2 SYGVNS. V lost 4 bases, J lost 1 base, and 13 bases stayed unmatched. The CDR3 region has the DNA TGTGCCAGCAGTGGCCCAAACCGACAGGGTATTTCCTACGAGCAGTACTTC. It codes for CASSGPNRQGISYEQYF.

The chain has TRBV6-2 or TRBV6-3 and TRBJ2-1; 7 bases match TRBD1. The germline V gene encodes CDR1 MNHEY and CDR2 SVGEGT. V lost 2 bases, J lost 12 bases, and 13 bases stayed unmatched. The CDR3 loop spans 15 amino acids. CDR3 DNA: TGTGCCAGCAGTTACCCCGATTCACAGGGGCGATCGCAGTTCTTC. Its protein product is CASSYPDSQGRSQFF.

This clonotype was detected only a few times. The chain couples TRBV25-1 to TRBJ1-2, with a tentative D call TRBD1 (5 bases). V was cut by 5 bases and J by 2 bases, with 9 bases left in between. CDR3 length: 13 residues. The V gene's germline CDR1 is MGHDK and CDR2 SYGVNS. As DNA, the CDR3 is TGTGCCAGCAGTTTTGACAGAAACTATGGCTACACCTTC. Residues: CASSFDRNYGYTF.

This clonotype turned up a few times. V usage is TRBV12-3 or TRBV12-4 and J usage is TRBJ2-5; no reliable D call. The V gene lost 2 bases and the J gene lost 4 bases, with 5 bases spanning the gap. The CDR3 runs 12 residues. CDR3 amino acids: CASSLYTETQYF. As DNA, the CDR3 is TGTGCCAGCAGTTTATATACAGAGACCCAGTACTTC.

The V call is TRBV20-1, the J call TRBJ2-1, with 12 bases fitting TRBD2. The V gene's germline CDR1 is DFQATT and CDR2 SNEGSKA (reference sequence). The J segment lost 4 bases and the V segment lost 2 bases, leaving 6 bases of the junction unmatched. This CDR3 is 16 amino acids long. The CDR3 here is CSARRSSGGAYNEQFF. As DNA, the CDR3 is TGCAGTGCTAGACGATCTAGCGGGGGGGCATACAATGAGCAGTTCTTC.

This clonotype was seen ten or more times. V is TRBV7-6 and J is TRBJ2-2; no clear D gene. The V end lost 1 base, the J end lost 1 base, and 7 bases lay between the germline ends. The germline V gene encodes CDR1 SGHVS and CDR2 FNYEAQ. The CDR3 totals 15 residues. CDR3 DNA: TGTGCCAGCAGCTTAGATCAAATGAACACCGGGGAGCTGTTTTTT. The encoded protein is CASSLDQMNTGELFF.

In regard to this clonotype: A much larger clonotype is one base distant, so this may be a read error. V usage is TRBV7-2 and J usage is TRBJ1-5, with 10 nucleotides matching TRBD1. Germline values: CDR1 SGHTA, CDR2 FQGNSA. This CDR3 region has 17 residues. The CDR3 DNA follows: TGTGCCAGCAGCCAACCGGGACAGGGGCTTGGCTATCAGCCCCGGCATTTT. As protein: CASSQPGQGLGYQPRHF.

This rearrangement joins TRBV24-1 to TRBJ1-1; TRBD1 might be the D (6 bases). This CDR3 contains 13 residues. Germline V gene lookup returns CDR1 KGHDR and CDR2 SFDVKD. Trimming took 5 bases from V and 3 from J, leaving 9 bases between them. In nucleotides, the CDR3 is TGTGCCACCAGTGCGGGGGCGGACACTGAAGCTTTCTTT. Protein product: CATSAGADTEAFF.

This clonotype was seen ten or more times. The chain's CDR3 is CASSIPSGEGETQYF. For the CDR3, the DNA is TGTGCCAGCAGCATACCCTCAGGGGAGGGAGAGACCCAGTACTTC. This sequence joins TRBV7-2 and TRBJ2-5, with a weak D call TRBD2 (7 bases). The germline gives CDR1 SGHTA, CDR2 FQGNSA. This CDR3 is built from 15 residues. Trimming pared 5 bases from V and 4 bases from J, leaving 17 bases between. The entire variable domain, with the rest obtained from reference TRBV7-2 and TRBJ2-5, is as follows: GAGVSQSPSNKVTEKGKDVELRCDPISGHTALYWYRQSLGQGLEFLIYFQGNSAPDKSGLPSDRFSAERTGGSVSTLTIQRTQQEDSAVYLCASSIPSGEGETQYFGPGTRLLVL.

The J gene is TRBJ2-1, the V gene TRBV12-3 or TRBV12-4; the D call may be TRBD1 or TRBD2 (5 bases each). CDR3 length equals 14 residues. Trimming left V 5 bases short and J 6 bases short, with 14 bases between. The CDR3 here is CASSPGPASNEQFF. The DNA for the CDR3 is TGTGCCAGCAGTCCGGGACCCGCCTCCAATGAGCAGTTCTTC.

The CDR3 spells CASSSTLQGPETQYF. The CDR3 DNA follows: TGTGCCAGCAGCTCTACATTACAGGGGCCGGAGACCCAGTACTTC. The V call is TRBV7-6, the J call TRBJ2-5; TRBD1 agrees at 7 bases. CDR3 size: 15 residues. V shed 4 bases, J shed 5 bases, and the junction held 10 bases outside the gene matches. CDR1 is SGHVS and CDR2 is FNYEAQ in the germline V gene.

This clonotype turned up a few times. The gene calls are TRBV7-9 and TRBJ2-7; no reliable D call. CDR1 is SEHNR and CDR2 is FQNEAQ in the germline V gene (reference sequence). Trimming removed 5 bases from V and 0 bases from J, with 11 bases in between. The CDR3 totals 14 residues. The CDR3 here is CASSRVGNSYEQYF. Written as DNA, the CDR3 is TGTGCCAGCAGCCGGGTGGGCAACTCCTACGAGCAGTACTTC. The full variable domain, its missing parts supplied by reference TRBV7-9 and TRBJ2-7, is DTGVSQNPRHKITKRGQNVTFRCDPISEHNRLYWYRQTLGQGPEFLTYFQNEAQLEKSRLLSDRFSAERPKGSFSTLEIQRTEQGDSAMYLCASSRVGNSYEQYFGPGTRLTVT.

This clonotype was seen ten or more times. The V and J genes are TRBV6-6 and TRBJ2-1, with 11 bases fitting TRBD2. In germline, CDR1 is MNHNY, CDR2 SVGAGI (reference sequence). Trimming at V came to 6 bases and at J to 2 bases, leaving 3 bases not matched to a gene. CDR3 length: 15 amino acids. CDR3 amino acids: CASSFSGGAYNEQFF. In DNA form, the CDR3 reads TGTGCCAGCAGCTTTAGCGGGGGGGCCTACAATGAGCAGTTCTTC.

This clonotype was counted only a few times. This rearrangement joins TRBV5-8 to TRBJ1-3; the D is unclear. The CDR3 length is 16 residues. The V end was cut by 0 bases, the J end by 0 bases, with 10 bases between. The germline gives CDR1 SGHTS, CDR2 YDEGEE. CDR3 loop: CASSLDRWSSGNTIYF. The CDR3 DNA follows: TGTGCCAGCAGCTTGGATCGTTGGAGCTCTGGAAACACCATATATTTT.

The table lists this clonotype with a few counts. V is TRBV6-5 and J is TRBJ2-1, with D uncertain. CDR3 length equals 15 residues. The germline V gene has CDR1 MNHEY and CDR2 SVGAGI. V was trimmed by 2 bases and J by 0 bases, leaving 8 bases between them. The CDR3: CASSYMAASYNEQFF. In DNA form, the CDR3 reads TGTGCCAGCAGTTACATGGCAGCCTCCTACAATGAGCAGTTCTTC.

This clonotype was recorded at least ten times. The chain is built from TRBV12-3 or TRBV12-4 and TRBJ1-5; D is uncertain. CDR3 length equals 13 residues. The V end lost 5 bases, the J end lost 6 bases, and 11 bases lay between the germline ends. Here the CDR3 reads CASSLSLSQPQHF. CDR3 coding DNA: TGTGCCAGCAGTCTATCCCTTAGTCAGCCCCAGCATTTT.

The rearrangement joins TRBV12-3 or TRBV12-4 to TRBJ2-1; 12 nucleotides align to TRBD2. The CDR3 spans 21 residues. The ends lost 5 bases at V and 0 bases at J; junction bases unmatched: 17. CDR3 sequence (DNA): TGTGCCAGCAGTGGGCCTACGGGGTGGCTAGCGGGGGGGCCCTCCTACAATGAGCAGTTCTTC. This codes for CASSGPTGWLAGGPSYNEQFF.

Notes on this clonotype: Mismatch with germline at one junction end may stem from a read error. J is TRBJ2-1 and V is TRBV7-6; D is possibly TRBD2 (5 bases). The CDR3 consists of 16 residues. Germline V gives CDR1 SGHVS, CDR2 FNYEAQ. CDR3: CASSPQAVSSYNEQFF. For the CDR3, the DNA is TGTGCTAGCAGCCCACAAGCGGTGAGCTCCTACAATGAGCAGTTCTTC.

The chain has TRBV6-5 and TRBJ2-1; TRBD1 matches at 7 bases. CDR1 is MNHEY and CDR2 is SVGAGI in the germline V gene. The V gene end was trimmed by 1 base and the J gene end by 2 bases; junction bases not matched to a gene: 8. This CDR3 has 17 amino acids. The CDR3 region is CASSYFGTATTYNEQFF. The CDR3 DNA reads as TGTGCCAGCAGTTACTTCGGGACAGCAACCACCTACAATGAGCAGTTCTTC.

This clonotype was picked up a small number of times. Just one base apart from a much larger clone, this may be a read error. V gene TRBV4-1 combines with J gene TRBJ1-3; D ambiguous. The CDR3 totals 15 residues. Trimming took 1 base from V and 2 from J, leaving 9 bases between them. Germline values: CDR1 MGHRA, CDR2 YSYEKL. CDR3 nucleotide sequence: TGCGCCAGCAGCCAAGGGAACAACCCTGGAAACACCATATATTTT. The encoded protein is CASSQGNNPGNTIYF.

This chain links TRBV4-3 with TRBJ1-1, with 7 bases matching TRBD1. Germline V lookup: CDR1 LGHNA, CDR2 YSLEER. This CDR3 spans 14 amino acids. Losses at the gene ends were 3 bases for V and 6 bases for J; bases not matched to a gene: 7. CDR3 region: CASSHGTGAPEAFF. In DNA, the CDR3 is TGCGCCAGCAGCCATGGTACAGGGGCCCCTGAAGCTTTCTTT.

The chain employs TRBV5-1 and TRBJ2-3, with 9 bases aligning to TRBD1. Germline-derived CDR1 and CDR2 are SGHRS and YFSETQ. Trimming removed 2 bases from V and 6 bases from J; junction bases left unmatched: 10. This CDR3 has 16 residues. For the CDR3, the DNA is TGCGCCAGCAGCTTTGGACAGGGGACCGACTCGGATACGCAGTATTTT. Amino acid sequence: CASSFGQGTDSDTQYF.

About this clonotype: A much larger clone differs from this one at a single base, so this may be a read error. V and J are TRBV7-8 and TRBJ2-5; D unclear. V was trimmed by 1 base and J by 3 bases, leaving 15 bases between them. Germline V gene sequence: CDR1 SGHVS, CDR2 FQNEAQ. This CDR3 has 16 residues. The CDR3 DNA sequence: TGTGCCAGCAGCTTAGTTACGAGGATGGCGGAAGAGACCCAGTACTTC. This codes for CASSLVTRMAEETQYF. The full variable domain, with the rest looked up from reference TRBV7-8 and TRBJ2-5, is GAGVSQSPRYKVAKRGQDVALRCDPISGHVSLFWYQQALGQGPEFLTYFQNEAQLDKSGLPSDRFFAERPEGSVSTLKIQRTQQEDSAVYLCASSLVTRMAEETQYFGPGTRLLVL.

This clonotype showed up just a few times. The V gene is TRBV7-9, the J gene TRBJ1-1; 11 bases are a match to TRBD1. The CDR3 has 17 residues. V shed 5 bases, J shed 5 bases, and the junction held 13 bases outside the gene matches. Germline V gene data show CDR1 as SEHNR and CDR2 as FQNEAQ (reference sequence). The CDR3 region has the DNA TGTGCCAGCAGCGGCCGGACAGGGGGCGGGAGGGGGACTGAAGCTTTCTTT. Translation: CASSGRTGGGRGTEAFF. Full variable domain (outside the CDR3, taken from reference TRBV7-9 and TRBJ1-1): DTGVSQNPRHKITKRGQNVTFRCDPISEHNRLYWYRQTLGQGPEFLTYFQNEAQLEKSRLLSDRFSAERPKGSFSTLEIQRTEQGDSAMYLCASSGRTGGGRGTEAFFGQGTRLTVV.

To note about this clonotype: The junction shows a germline mismatch at one end, possibly a read error. Here the CDR3 DNA reads TGTGCCAGCGGTGATTCGCAGACCCAGTACTTC. Protein sequence: CASGDSQTQYF. This chain uses TRBV25-1 with TRBJ2-5; D call uncertain. The CDR3 length is 11 residues. Germline V gene data show CDR1 as MGHDK and CDR2 as SYGVNS.

At least ten counts were recorded for this clonotype. The chain links TRBV12-5 to TRBJ2-6, with unresolved D. The CDR3 loop spans 15 amino acids. The V gene lost 6 bases and the J gene lost 6 bases, with 15 bases spanning the gap. Looked up from germline, CDR1 is LGHNT and CDR2 is FRNRAP. The DNA of the CDR3 is TGTGCTAGTGGCGTTTATGTAGGTAAGGCCAACGTCCTGACTTTC. Protein sequence: CASGVYVGKANVLTF.

V gene TRBV4-1 combines with J gene TRBJ2-5; D ambiguous. V lost 2 bases and J 1 base, leaving 11 bases between the germline ends. This CDR3 is built from 15 residues. Germline V gene data show CDR1 as MGHRA and CDR2 as YSYEKL. CDR3 bases: TGCGCCAGCAGCCAAATAGAGGCGAGCCAAGAGACCCAGTACTTC. The encoded protein is CASSQIEASQETQYF.

A few counts support this clonotype. V is TRBV12-3 or TRBV12-4 and J is TRBJ2-2, with 10 bases identical to TRBD2. The CDR3 consists of 17 residues. Unmatched junction bases numbered 7, after V lost 4 bases and J lost 2 bases. The CDR3 nucleotides are TGTGCCAGCAGTTCCTCTAGCGGGGGAAGAAACACCGGGGAGCTGTTTTTT. It is translated as CASSSSSGGRNTGELFF.

Ten or more counts support this clonotype. The V and J genes are TRBV7-6 and TRBJ2-1, with D tentatively TRBD1 (5 bases). This CDR3 is 19 amino acids long. Trimming pared 1 base from V and 0 bases from J, leaving 19 bases between. Germline V gene lookup returns CDR1 SGHVS and CDR2 FNYEAQ. In DNA form, the CDR3 reads TGTGCCAGCAGCTTAGTAACAGGCCCCGGGCTTACCTCCTACAATGAGCAGTTCTTC. Translating it yields CASSLVTGPGLTSYNEQFF.

The chain is built from TRBV27 and TRBJ2-2; a weak D match, TRBD1 (6 bases). V lost 3 bases, J lost 4 bases, and 9 bases lay in between. The CDR3 totals 14 residues. Germline CDR1 is MNHEY and CDR2 is SMNVEV (reference sequence). The CDR3 sequence: CASSLYRATGELFF. As DNA, the CDR3 is TGTGCCAGCAGTTTGTACAGGGCCACCGGGGAGCTGTTTTTT.

Only a few counts were recorded for this clonotype. The chain couples TRBV7-9 to TRBJ1-1; no clear D gene. CDR1 and CDR2 (germline): SEHNR, FQNEAQ (reference sequence). The CDR3 extends over 17 amino acids. V shed 3 bases and J shed 4 bases, with 21 bases lying between them. DNA for the CDR3: TGTGCCAGCAGCTTGGGGATCCGGCTCCGGGGAGTCACTGAAGCTTTCTTT. This translates into CASSLGIRLRGVTEAFF.